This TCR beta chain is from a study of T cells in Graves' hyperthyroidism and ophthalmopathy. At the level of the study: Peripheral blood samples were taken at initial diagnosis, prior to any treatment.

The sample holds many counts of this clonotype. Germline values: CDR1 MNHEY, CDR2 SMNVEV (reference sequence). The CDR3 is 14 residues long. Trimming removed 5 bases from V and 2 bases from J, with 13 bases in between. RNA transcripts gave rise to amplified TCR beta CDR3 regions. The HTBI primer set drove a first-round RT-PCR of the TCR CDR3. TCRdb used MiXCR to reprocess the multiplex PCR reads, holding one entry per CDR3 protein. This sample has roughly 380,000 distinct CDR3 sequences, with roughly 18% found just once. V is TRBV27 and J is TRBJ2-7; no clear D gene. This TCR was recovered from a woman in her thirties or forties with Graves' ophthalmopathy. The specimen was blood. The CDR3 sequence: CASSISTFAYEQYF. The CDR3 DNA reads TGTGCCAGCAGTATCTCGACATTCGCCTACGAGCAGTACTTC.